This T cell receptor (beta chain) comes out of a study of T cells after somatic rescue of genetic block. The CDR3 extends over 14 amino acids. The germline V gene has CDR1 LNHDA and CDR2 SQIVND (reference sequence). Trimming shortened V by 6 bases and J by 4 bases, and 13 bases separated the two germline ends. Measured with immunoSEQ multiplex PCR; TCRdb has only the in-frame clones, and not every one. The table records approximately 78,000 clones, about nine tenths of them present only once. The chain combines TRBV19 with TRBJ2-1; D uncertain. Sequenced material: peripheral blood mononuclear cells (PBMCs). The receptor was isolated from a man aged 25-45 years. The CDR3 sequence: CASRVGGRYNEQFF. As DNA, the CDR3 is TGTGCCAGTAGGGTAGGCGGCAGATACAATGAGCAGTTCTTC.